This TCR beta chain was found in a study of OX40 agonist ivuxolimab in advanced cancers. Study-level background: Ivuxolimab, an antibody that agonizes OX40 (CD134), was administered to the patients.

CDR3 length: 15 residues. Trimming removed 3 bases at V and 1 base at J, with 11 bases between. CDR1 and CDR2 (germline): SGHRS, YFSETQ. People who had autoimmune disease history or systemic immunosuppression were excluded. Sequencing was performed with immunoSEQ multiplex PCR; in TCRdb, only in-frame clones are kept and a portion is missing. The data hold tens of thousands of clones, with 87% observed a single time. This chain connects TRBV5-1 to TRBJ1-3, with D maybe TRBD1 (6 bases). This sequence was found in an adult with an advanced solid tumor such as melanoma, head and neck, liver or kidney cancer. The sample was CD4+ or CD8+ T cells sorted from blood, taken in a trial of the OX40 agonist ivuxolimab. The CDR3 protein is CASSSEGGSGNTIYF. The CDR3 DNA follows: TGCGCCAGCAGCTCGGAAGGGGGTTCTGGAAACACCATATATTTT.